The rows below give T cell receptor beta chains drawn from one sample of a study of Ad26.COV2.S vaccination and SARS-CoV-2 variants. TCRdb keeps only in-frame clones here, not all; method: immunoSEQ multiplex PCR. Of about 280,000 clones in the sample, about 87% are singletons; the top ten hold around 3%. The sample consisted of peripheral blood, taken in a trial of Ad26.COV2.S vaccine versus placebo. The receptor source for this set is a person aged 18-65 years who received the Ad26.COV2.S COVID-19 vaccine or a placebo. CDR3s leave out the opening cysteine and the closing phenylalanine or tryptophan. Rows give clone size only sometimes, using once, few, many, or a class for an expanded clone.

v_call: TRBV27
j_call: TRBJ1-1
clone_size: NA
cdr3_aa: ASSSTGGSTEAF

v_call: TRBV18
j_call: TRBJ2-1
clone_size: NA
cdr3_aa: ASSPTVVYNEQF

v_call: TRBV6-2/TRBV6-3
j_call: TRBJ2-2
clone_size: once
cdr3_aa: ASSYWWSLAGEAGELF

v_call: TRBV3-1/TRBV3-2
j_call: TRBJ2-2
clone_size: NA
cdr3_aa: ASSHLAGTGELF

v_call: TRBV12-3/TRBV12-4
j_call: TRBJ1-1
clone_size: NA
cdr3_aa: ASSPQGDAEAF

v_call: TRBV2
j_call: TRBJ2-3
clone_size: NA
cdr3_aa: ASRNGLAASTDTQY

v_call: TRBV11-2
j_call: TRBJ2-5
clone_size: NA
cdr3_aa: ASSLGPQETQY

v_call: TRBV28
j_call: TRBJ1-2
clone_size: NA
cdr3_aa: ASSYKGYGYT

v_call: TRBV5-6
j_call: TRBJ2-4
clone_size: NA
cdr3_aa: ASSSRDRAKNIQY

v_call: TRBV2
j_call: TRBJ2-7
clone_size: NA
cdr3_aa: ASSGDVYEQY

v_call: TRBV19
j_call: TRBJ2-5
clone_size: NA
cdr3_aa: ASSRNHGPTWETQY

v_call: TRBV6-1
j_call: TRBJ2-5
clone_size: NA
cdr3_aa: ASSEARWVEETQY

v_call: TRBV6-2/TRBV6-3
j_call: TRBJ1-1
clone_size: NA
cdr3_aa: ASSSGQYYTEAF

v_call: TRBV4-1
j_call: TRBJ1-6
clone_size: few
cdr3_aa: ASSQNRRSPLH

v_call: TRBV7-2
j_call: TRBJ2-7
clone_size: NA
cdr3_aa: ASSSSQGPYYEQY

v_call: TRBV15
j_call: TRBJ2-3
clone_size: NA
cdr3_aa: ATSRGALSDLRRDTQY

v_call: TRBV7-9
j_call: TRBJ2-7
clone_size: NA
cdr3_aa: ASIPGGQSYEQY

v_call: TRBV23-1
j_call: TRBJ1-2
clone_size: NA
cdr3_aa: AKQGRYGYT

v_call: TRBV27
j_call: TRBJ1-2
clone_size: few
cdr3_aa: ASSSSGTGYDGYT

v_call: TRBV7-2
j_call: TRBJ2-1
clone_size: NA
cdr3_aa: ASSEQTDRAYNEQF

v_call: TRBV19
j_call: TRBJ1-5
clone_size: NA
cdr3_aa: ASSPRDPDPEPQH

v_call: TRBV5-8
j_call: TRBJ1-5
clone_size: NA
cdr3_aa: ASSPRDRGTPQH

v_call: TRBV7-2
j_call: TRBJ2-3
clone_size: NA
cdr3_aa: ASSPGSGSGTDTQY

v_call: TRBV7-2
j_call: TRBJ1-1
clone_size: NA
cdr3_aa: ASSFRGRTEAF

v_call: TRBV30
j_call: TRBJ2-3
clone_size: NA
cdr3_aa: AWRILGGGSTDTQY

v_call: TRBV2
j_call: TRBJ2-5
clone_size: NA
cdr3_aa: ASRRTRGGPGETQY